This T cell receptor beta chain originates from a study of Ad26.COV2.S vaccination and SARS-CoV-2 variants. Treatment in this sample: about 20 received Ad26.COV2.S at low or high dose, single or two shots; about five received placebo; per-sample allocation not given. Specimens were obtained on day 63 following the first vaccine or placebo injection. Using immunoSEQ multiplex PCR, the repertoire was profiled, and TCRdb retains in-frame clones only, with some absent. The sample shows fewer than 300,000 clones, around 87% of them seen only once. Trimming removed 1 base at V and 4 bases at J, with 12 bases between. The germline CDR1 and CDR2 sequences are MNHEY and SMNVEV (reference sequence). The CDR3 totals 15 residues.

This chain joins TRBV27 and TRBJ2-3, with D perhaps TRBD1 (5 bases). The material sequenced was peripheral blood, taken in a trial of Ad26.COV2.S vaccine versus placebo. The source of this sequence is a person between 18 and 60 years old who received the Ad26.COV2.S COVID-19 vaccine or a placebo. The CDR3: CASSLWVAGPDTQYF. The CDR3 nucleotides read TGTGCCAGCAGTTTATGGGTGGCAGGGCCAGATACGCAGTATTTT.